This TCR beta chain was found in a study of OX40 agonist ivuxolimab in advanced cancers. The CDR3 extends over 15 amino acids. J lost 1 base, V lost 2 bases, and 4 bases had no gene match. From germline, CDR1 is MNHEY and CDR2 SMNVEV (reference sequence). TCRdb's copy holds only in-frame clones and misses some; the assay was immunoSEQ multiplex PCR. This sample yields tens of thousands of clones, of which more than 85% are seen a single time; under 15% belongs to the top ten. Sequencing was performed on CD4+ or CD8+ T cells sorted from blood, taken in a trial of the OX40 agonist ivuxolimab. The TCR comes from an adult with an advanced solid tumor such as melanoma, head and neck, liver or kidney cancer. The V and J genes are TRBV27 and TRBJ2-7, with 8 bases aligning to TRBD1. CDR3: CASSLEQGDSYEQYF. CDR3 bases: TGTGCCAGCAGTTTAGAACAGGGGGATTCCTACGAGCAGTACTTC.